A single sample is the source of the 23 T cell receptor beta chains below, sequenced in a study of PD-1 and CTLA-4 blockade in melanoma. The table came from immunoSEQ multiplex PCR; TCRdb's copy has only in-frame clones and leaves some out. The repertoire holds roughly 30,000 clones, approximately 88% seen once, with 8% to 9.5% in the top ten. The specimen comprised CD8+ T cells from peripheral blood, sampled before anti-PD-1 treatment. Every receptor here comes from a human donor with melanoma.

This chain connects TRBV14 to TRBJ2-1; D not resolved. The V and J ends lost 1 base and 2 bases respectively, with 3 bases between them. Germline values: CDR1 SGHDN, CDR2 FVKESK. The CDR3 spans 13 residues. The CDR3 nucleotides are TGTGCCAGCAGCCAAGCGGCCTACAATGAGCAGTTCTTC. This codes for CASSQAAYNEQFF. The variable domain in full, with the rest retrieved from reference TRBV14 and TRBJ2-1, is EAGVTQFPSHSVIEKGQTVTLRCDPISGHDNLYWYRRVMGKEIKFLLHFVKESKQDESGMPNNRFLAERTGGTYSTLKVQPAELEDSGVYFCASSQAAYNEQFFGPGTRLTVL.

The chain uses TRBV7-9 and TRBJ1-4; 7 nucleotides agree with TRBD1. The CDR3 consists of 13 residues. Germline V gene sequence: CDR1 SEHNR, CDR2 FQNEAQ (reference sequence). J was trimmed by 5 bases and V by 5 bases; bases with no gene match: 2. In nucleotides, the CDR3 is TGTGCCAGCAGCCAGGGGGAAAATGAAAAACTGTTTTTT. Its translation: CASSQGENEKLFF.

The V call is TRBV2, the J call TRBJ2-1; maybe TRBD2 (5 bases). CDR3 length equals 13 residues. CDR1 SNHLY and CDR2 FYNNEI come from the germline V gene. Trimming pared 2 bases from V and 9 bases from J, leaving 11 bases between. CDR3 sequence: CASSESSWSEQFF. The CDR3 DNA is TGTGCCAGCAGTGAATCTAGCTGGAGTGAGCAGTTCTTC.

The chain combines TRBV19 with TRBJ2-2; D is uncertain. V gave up 3 bases and J gave up 6 bases, with 8 bases separating them. The CDR3 totals 13 residues. Germline V lookup: CDR1 LNHDA, CDR2 SQIVND (reference sequence). For the CDR3, the DNA is TGTGCCAGTAGTATGCGAACTGCCGGGGAGCTGTTTTTT. Its protein product is CASSMRTAGELFF.

This clone was counted a single time. The chain has TRBV6-5 and TRBJ1-1, with D hard to call. Germline V CDR1 and CDR2: MNHEY, SVGAGI. The germline V and J ends were trimmed by 11 bases and 4 bases, with 17 bases remaining between them. The CDR3 has 13 residues. The CDR3 DNA reads as TGTGCCTCCCTCCCTACGGTCGGCACTGAAGCTTTCTTT. Amino acid sequence: CASLPTVGTEAFF.

The rearrangement uses TRBV19 and TRBJ1-1; the D is unclear. Germline V gives CDR1 LNHDA, CDR2 SQIVND (reference sequence). The CDR3 has 15 residues. With 7 bases removed from V and 0 bases from J, the gap between germline ends came to 15 bases. The CDR3, as DNA: TGTGCCAGTATGAGATCAGGCCTTATGAACACTGAAGCTTTCTTT. This sequence encodes CASMRSGLMNTEAFF.

The chain uses TRBV19 and TRBJ2-7, with D possibly TRBD1 on 6 matching bases. The CDR3 is made up of 13 amino acids. CDR1 is LNHDA and CDR2 is SQIVND in the germline V gene (reference sequence). The V end was cut by 6 bases, the J end by 5 bases, with 14 bases between. CDR3: CASSPTGFNEQYF. The CDR3 DNA reads TGTGCCAGTAGCCCTACAGGGTTCAACGAGCAGTACTTC.

The DNA of the CDR3 is TGTGCCAGCAGTAATTCGGGAGAGCAGTACTTC. This codes for CASSNSGEQYF. The V gene is TRBV6-5, the J gene TRBJ2-7; D possibly corresponds to TRBD2 (5 bases). This CDR3 comprises 11 residues. The germline V and J ends were trimmed by 5 bases and 7 bases, with 9 bases remaining between them. Germline V gives CDR1 MNHEY, CDR2 SVGAGI.

The chain couples TRBV7-3 to TRBJ1-1, with D perhaps TRBD1 (5 bases). Trimming removed 2 bases from V and 1 base from J, with 29 bases in between. CDR3 length equals 21 residues. Germline V gene sequence: CDR1 SGHTA, CDR2 FQGTGA. DNA of the CDR3: TGTGCCAGCAGCTTACTATCGGGGCAGTGTGGGGCCCAGGAACCGAACACTGAAGCTTTCTTT. It translates to CASSLLSGQCGAQEPNTEAFF.

The chain carries TRBV7-8 and TRBJ1-4; 7 bases match TRBD1. V was clipped by 4 bases and J by 8 bases; unmatched bases: 13. Germline CDR1 is SGHVS and CDR2 is FQNEAQ. This CDR3 is 16 amino acids long. In DNA form, the CDR3 reads TGTGCCAGCAGCTCGAGCCACAACAGGGGAAGGGAAAAACTGTTTTTT. Amino acid sequence: CASSSSHNRGREKLFF.

V gene TRBV3-1 (or the pseudogene TRBV3-2) combines with J gene TRBJ1-2; 7 bases fit TRBD1. Germline values: CDR1 LGHDT, CDR2 YNNKEL (reference sequence). V gave up 5 bases and J gave up 6 bases; unmatched junction bases: 6. This CDR3 spans 13 amino acids. CDR3 protein: CASSETGVDGYTF. Written as DNA, the CDR3 is TGTGCCAGCAGCGAAACAGGGGTTGATGGCTACACCTTC.

The chain is built from TRBV4-2 and TRBJ2-1; 7 bases agree with TRBD1. This CDR3 has 17 amino acids. CDR1 LGHNA and CDR2 YNFKEQ come from the germline V gene. V was pared by 4 bases and J by 7 bases, with 16 bases of the junction left unmatched. The CDR3 DNA sequence: TGTGCCAGCAGCCTCGATCCCCTACAGGGGCAATCGAATGAGCAGTTCTTC. This codes for CASSLDPLQGQSNEQFF.

The chain joins TRBV19 to TRBJ1-1; D remains unclear. This CDR3 has 15 amino acids. V lost 5 bases, J lost 1 base, and 14 bases lay in between. Germline V lookup: CDR1 LNHDA, CDR2 SQIVND (reference sequence). The CDR3 bases are TGTGCCAGTAGTTCCTCCCTCGACTGGAACACTGAAGCTTTCTTT. This encodes CASSSSLDWNTEAFF. Looking up the rest from reference TRBV19 and TRBJ1-1 gives the full variable domain: DGGITQSPKYLFRKEGQNVTLSCEQNLNHDAMYWYRQDPGQGLRLIYYSQIVNDFQKGDIAEGYSVSREKKESFPLTVTSAQKNPTAFYLCASSSSLDWNTEAFFGQGTRLTVV.

This chain connects TRBV18 to TRBJ2-5, with TRBD1 matching over 9 bases. Germline lookup yields CDR1 KGHSH and CDR2 LQKENI. The CDR3 is 13 amino acids. Unmatched junction bases numbered 6, after V lost 8 bases and J lost 5 bases. The CDR3 DNA follows: TGTGCCAGCGCGGGACAGGGCGGGGAGACCCAGTACTTC. It translates to CASAGQGGETQYF.

The V call is TRBV27, the J call TRBJ2-7; no definite D call. The CDR3 contains 14 residues. Trimming removed 2 bases from V and 2 bases from J, with 10 bases in between. Looked up from germline, CDR1 is MNHEY and CDR2 is SMNVEV (reference sequence). The CDR3 is CASSLRVVPYEQYF. In nucleotides, the CDR3 is TGTGCCAGCAGTTTAAGGGTAGTCCCCTACGAGCAGTACTTC.

The V gene is TRBV27, the J gene TRBJ1-1; TRBD1 is a possible D gene (5 bases). This CDR3 contains 12 residues. Trimming cost V 3 bases and J 11 bases, with 13 bases left between them. Germline V gives CDR1 MNHEY, CDR2 SMNVEV (reference sequence). CDR3 in amino acids: CASSFPQGDAFF. DNA of the CDR3: TGTGCCAGCAGTTTTCCCCAGGGAGACGCTTTCTTT.

V gene TRBV6-5 combines with J gene TRBJ2-3, with a tentative D call TRBD2 (6 bases). The CDR3 length is 15 residues. Germline assignment: CDR1 MNHEY and CDR2 SVGAGI. Trimming removed 6 bases at V and 0 bases at J, with 13 bases between. The CDR3 reads CASSSLGGSTDTQYF. CDR3 bases: TGTGCCAGCAGCTCCCTGGGGGGAAGCACAGATACGCAGTATTTT.

In nucleotides, the CDR3 is TGTGCCACCATTGGGGGGTATTCAGATACGCAGTATTTT. Translation gives CATIGGYSDTQYF. V is TRBV24-1 and J is TRBJ2-3; maybe TRBD2 (6 bases). Trimming pared 8 bases from V and 4 bases from J, leaving 12 bases between. From germline, CDR1 is KGHDR and CDR2 SFDVKD. The CDR3 totals 13 residues.

This clone was seen a single time. The chain combines TRBV25-1 with TRBJ2-2; 8 bases are shared with TRBD1. V was clipped by 4 bases and J by 6 bases; unmatched bases: 10. Germline loops: CDR1 MGHDK, CDR2 SYGVNS. CDR3 size: 16 residues. The CDR3 DNA reads TGTGCCAGCAGTGCAACAACCCGGGGACAGGCCGGGGAGCTGTTTTTT. Protein sequence: CASSATTRGQAGELFF.

The chain recombines TRBV27 with TRBJ1-2, with D perhaps TRBD1 (6 bases). The CDR3 has 15 residues. V was pared by 5 bases and J by 2 bases, with 15 bases between. Looked up from germline, CDR1 is MNHEY and CDR2 is SMNVEV (reference sequence). The CDR3 coding sequence is TGTGCCAGCAGTCCAGCCCTAACAGGGAACTATGGCTACACCTTC. It translates to CASSPALTGNYGYTF.

The chain couples TRBV9 to TRBJ2-3; 7 nucleotides align to TRBD2. The germline CDR1 and CDR2 sequences are SGDLS and YYNGEE. This CDR3 is built from 14 residues. Losses at the gene ends were 4 bases for V and 9 bases for J; bases not matched to a gene: 11. CDR3 amino acids: CASSPGTTLGTQYF. The CDR3, as DNA: TGTGCCAGCAGCCCCGGGACTACCCTGGGAACGCAGTATTTT.

The CDR3 is CASSSLQGNQPQHF. The CDR3 DNA sequence: TGTGCCAGCAGCTCCCTGCAGGGCAATCAGCCCCAGCATTTT. This chain connects TRBV7-6 to TRBJ1-5, with D unclear. Germline values: CDR1 SGHVS, CDR2 FNYEAQ. This CDR3 spans 14 amino acids. The ends were cut back, 4 bases at V and 2 bases at J, with 9 bases in the middle.

This clone was counted only a few times. In DNA form, the CDR3 reads TGTGCCATCAGTGAGTCAGGGGATGTGAACACTGAAGCTTTCTTT. Protein product: CAISESGDVNTEAFF. This chain links TRBV10-3 with TRBJ1-1; TRBD1 is a possible D gene (5 bases). CDR1 is ENHRY and CDR2 is SYGVKD in the germline V gene. Trimming shortened V by 0 bases and J by 0 bases, and 8 bases separated the two germline ends. The CDR3 contains 15 residues.